A single TCR beta chain is shown here with its context. This specimen comes from a study of blood T cell repertoires in COVID-19. Study background: Spain, Italy and the United States supplied samples that represented acute and convalescent COVID-19. In each case, the material was cDNA or gDNA derived from T cells, B-cell-depleted T cells, or PBMCs.

In the original analysis: By means of reference gene primer amplification, nucleated cell counts were estimated. Here immunoSEQ multiplex PCR was the method, and the copy in TCRdb shows in-frame clones only, minus some. That table furnishes V, J and clone size, whereas the DNA furnished D and trimming. The sample shows some 100,000 clones, 85% of them seen only once. The V gene's germline CDR1 is SGHNT and CDR2 YENEEA. The CDR3 covers 15 residues. Trimming removed 8 bases at V and 3 bases at J, with 16 bases between. The specimen sequenced was peripheral blood. The rearrangement uses TRBV11-3 and TRBJ2-2, with TRBD1 as a possible D gene (5 bases). This TCR came from a man aged 45-65 years with active or convalescent COVID-19. The CDR3 loop is CASELGDFDTGELFF. The CDR3 nucleotides read TGTGCCAGCGAATTAGGGGATTTTGACACCGGGGAGCTGTTTTTT.